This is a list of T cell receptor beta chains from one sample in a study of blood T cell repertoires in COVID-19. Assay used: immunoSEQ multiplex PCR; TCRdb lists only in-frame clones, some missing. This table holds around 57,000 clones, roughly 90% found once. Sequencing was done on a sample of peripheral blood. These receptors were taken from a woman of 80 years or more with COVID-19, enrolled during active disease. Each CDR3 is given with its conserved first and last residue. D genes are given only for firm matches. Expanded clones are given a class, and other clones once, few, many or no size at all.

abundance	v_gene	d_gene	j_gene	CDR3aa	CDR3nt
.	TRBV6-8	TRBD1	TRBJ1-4	CASSYSKPSGTGREKLFF	TGTGCCAGCAGTTACTCGAAACCTTCGGGGACAGGGCGCGAAAAACTGTTTTTT
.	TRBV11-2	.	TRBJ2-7	CASSLIRDGEQYF	TGTGCCAGCAGCTTAATCAGGGATGGTGAGCAGTACTTC
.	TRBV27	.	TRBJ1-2	CASSLGRTNYGYTF	TGTGCCAGCAGTTTAGGGAGGACTAACTATGGCTACACCTTC
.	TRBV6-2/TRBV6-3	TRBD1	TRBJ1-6	CASSEQGIVSPLHF	TGTGCCAGCAGCGAACAGGGGATTGTTTCACCCCTCCACTTT
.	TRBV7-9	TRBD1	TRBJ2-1	CASSLGFRDRDNEQFF	TGTGCCAGCAGCTTAGGTTTTAGGGACAGGGACAATGAGCAGTTCTTC
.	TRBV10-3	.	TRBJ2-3	CAISEPPSGTQYF	TGTGCCATCAGTGAGCCACCCTCGGGTACGCAGTATTTT
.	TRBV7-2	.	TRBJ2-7	CASSLQSGAAYEQYF	TGTGCCAGCAGCTTACAAAGCGGAGCTGCCTACGAGCAGTACTTC
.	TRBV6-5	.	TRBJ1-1	CASSPGPGSEAFF	TGTGCCAGCAGTCCAGGCCCTGGATCTGAAGCTTTCTTT
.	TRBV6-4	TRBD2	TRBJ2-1	CACQPLAGAYYNEQFF	TGTGCCTGCCAACCTCTAGCGGGGGCCTACTACAATGAGCAGTTCTTC
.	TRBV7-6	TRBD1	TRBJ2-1	CASSLESGGEQFF	TGTGCCAGCAGCTTAGAGTCAGGGGGTGAGCAGTTCTTC
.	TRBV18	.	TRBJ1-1	CASSPQGYTEAFF	TGTGCCAGCTCACCCCAGGGATACACTGAAGCTTTCTTT
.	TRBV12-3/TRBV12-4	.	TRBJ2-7	CASSLVPTGEQYF	TGTGCCAGCAGTTTGGTCCCAACGGGAGAGCAGTACTTC
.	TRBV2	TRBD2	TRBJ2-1	CASSHSLSGGDSYNEQFF	TGTGCCAGCAGTCACTCCCTTAGCGGGGGGGATTCCTACAATGAGCAGTTCTTC
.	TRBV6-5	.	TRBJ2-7	CASAEAARATYEQYF	TGTGCCAGCGCCGAGGCAGCCCGAGCCACCTACGAGCAGTACTTC
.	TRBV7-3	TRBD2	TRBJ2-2	CASSRGLAVTGELFF	TGTGCCAGCAGCCGGGGACTAGCGGTCACCGGGGAGCTGTTTTTT
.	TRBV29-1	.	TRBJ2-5	CSVWRQETQYF	TGCAGCGTTTGGCGGCAAGAGACCCAGTACTTC
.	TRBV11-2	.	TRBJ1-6	CASSLGQHLSPLHF	TGTGCCAGCAGCTTAGGACAGCATCTATCACCCCTCCACTTT
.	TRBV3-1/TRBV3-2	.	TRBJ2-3	CASSQEGGSTDTQYF	TGTGCCAGCAGCCAAGAAGGGGGAAGCACAGATACGCAGTATTTT
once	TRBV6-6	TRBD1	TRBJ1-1	CASSPGTGWDTEAFF	TGTGCCAGCAGCCCTGGGACAGGGTGGGACACTGAAGCTTTCTTT
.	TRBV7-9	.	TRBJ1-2	CASSQDSYGYTF	TGTGCCAGCAGCCAGGACAGCTATGGCTACACCTTC
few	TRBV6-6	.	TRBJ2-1	CASTPIGNNEQFF	TGTGCCAGCACCCCAATCGGGAACAATGAGCAGTTCTTC
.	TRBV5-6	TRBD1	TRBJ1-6	CASSFTGQVNSPLHF	TGTGCCAGCAGCTTTACGGGACAGGTTAATTCACCCCTCCACTTT
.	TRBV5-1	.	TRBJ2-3	CASSLGFLTDTQYF	TGCGCCAGCAGCTTGGGTTTTCTCACAGATACGCAGTATTTT
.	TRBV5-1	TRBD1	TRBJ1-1	CASSLGQGWHLEAFF	TGCGCCAGCAGCTTGGGACAGGGTTGGCACCTTGAAGCTTTCTTT
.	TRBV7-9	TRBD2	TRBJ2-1	CASSLRGSQSGGFNEQFF	TGTGCCAGCAGCTTGAGAGGCTCACAGTCGGGGGGATTCAATGAGCAGTTCTTC
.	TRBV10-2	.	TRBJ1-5	CASSEVVVLSQPQHF	TGCGCCAGCAGTGAGGTGGTGGTCCTAAGCCAGCCCCAGCATTTT
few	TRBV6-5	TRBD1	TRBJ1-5	CASSYRQGVEPQHF	TGTGCCAGCAGTTATCGACAGGGGGTAGAGCCCCAGCATTTT
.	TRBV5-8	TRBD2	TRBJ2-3	CASSPTSGGVFVTDTQYF	TGTGCCAGCAGCCCGACTAGCGGGGGGGTCTTCGTCACAGATACGCAGTATTTT
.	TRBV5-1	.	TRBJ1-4	CASSLGQGGEKLFF	TGCGCCAGCAGCTTGGGGCAGGGCGGCGAAAAACTGTTTTTT
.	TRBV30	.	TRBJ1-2	CAWSVSGAQNYGYTF	TGTGCCTGGAGTGTCTCTGGGGCCCAGAACTATGGCTACACCTTC
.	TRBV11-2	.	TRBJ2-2	CASSLGTNSYSNTGELFF	TGTGCCAGCAGCTTGGGGACAAATTCGTACTCGAACACCGGGGAGCTGTTTTTT
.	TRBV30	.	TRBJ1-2	CAWAQGSYGYTF	TGTGCCTGGGCACAGGGTTCCTATGGCTACACCTTC
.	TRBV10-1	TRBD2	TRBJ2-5	CASSDQAGKETQYF	TGCGCCAGCAGTGACCAAGCGGGGAAAGAGACCCAGTACTTC